This T cell receptor (beta chain) was captured in a study of CD4 T cells in relation to SARS-CoV-2 and coronaviruses. CD4+ T cells from unexposed donors were obtained before the COVID-19 pandemic (2011-2018). After ten to eleven days of culture, CD4+ T cells were isolated. Profiled with immunoSEQ multiplex PCR; TCRdb holds only in-frame clones, not every one. Of some 21,000 clones listed, 76% are singletons. Comments on this clone: Its antigen remains unknown.

V lost 1 base to trimming and J lost 0 bases, with 15 bases between them. In germline, CDR1 is SGDLS, CDR2 YYNGEE. The CDR3 covers 17 residues. The rearrangement joins TRBV9 to TRBJ2-3; D possibly uses TRBD1 or TRBD2 (5 bases each). The source material was CD4+ T cells from PBMCs, cultured in vitro. The TCR comes from a human donor in good health. The CDR3 region is CASSVSLPGRSTDTQYF. DNA of the CDR3: TGTGCCAGCAGCGTAAGCCTCCCGGGACGGAGCACAGATACGCAGTATTTT.